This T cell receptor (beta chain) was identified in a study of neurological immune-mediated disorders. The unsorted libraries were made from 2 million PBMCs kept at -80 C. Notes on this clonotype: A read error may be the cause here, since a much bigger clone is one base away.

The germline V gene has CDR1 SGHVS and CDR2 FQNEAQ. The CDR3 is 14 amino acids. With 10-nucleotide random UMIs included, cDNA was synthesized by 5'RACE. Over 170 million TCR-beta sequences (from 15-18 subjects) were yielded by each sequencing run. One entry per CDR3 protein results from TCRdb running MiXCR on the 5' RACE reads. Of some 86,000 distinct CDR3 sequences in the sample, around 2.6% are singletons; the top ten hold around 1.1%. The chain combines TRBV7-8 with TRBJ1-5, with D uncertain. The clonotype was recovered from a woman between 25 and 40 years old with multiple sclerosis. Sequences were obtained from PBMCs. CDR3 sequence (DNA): TGTGCCAGCAGCTCCAGTGGTTCGGCTCAGCCCCAGAATTTT. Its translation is CASSSSGSAQPQNF.